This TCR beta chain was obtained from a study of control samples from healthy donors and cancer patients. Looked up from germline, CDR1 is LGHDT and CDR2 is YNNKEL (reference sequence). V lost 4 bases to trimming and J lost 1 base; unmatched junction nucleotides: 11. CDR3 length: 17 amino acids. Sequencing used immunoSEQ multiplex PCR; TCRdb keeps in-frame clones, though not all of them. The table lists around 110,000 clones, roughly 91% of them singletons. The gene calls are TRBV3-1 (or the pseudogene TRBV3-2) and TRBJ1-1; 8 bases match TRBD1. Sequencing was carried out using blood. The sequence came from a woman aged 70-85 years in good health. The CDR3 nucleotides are TGTGCCAGCAGCCGAGGGCCCACAACAGGGGGGAACACTGAAGCTTTCTTT. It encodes CASSRGPTTGGNTEAFF.